This TCR beta chain appears in the sequencing data of a study of beta chain features in type 1 diabetes. Study-level points and caveats: In every one of the four CD4+ subsets, TCRB CDR3s were moderately but significantly shorter in Type 1 diabetes patients.

A word on this clone: Its cognate antigen is unknown.

Trimming stripped 0 bases from V and 3 bases from J, with 8 bases between. The V gene's germline CDR1 is SQVTM and CDR2 ANQGSEA. There are 14 residues in the CDR3. All of the isolated RNA was reverse transcribed, so expressed TCRB transcripts were sequenced. Average reads for naive, central memory and regulatory T cell samples were roughly 3.4 million. The repertoire was sequenced with immunoSEQ multiplex PCR; TCRdb's copy has only in-frame clones and lacks some. The repertoire consists of about 640,000 clones, with roughly 12% occurring once and the leading ten covering more than 0.09%. Staining for CD45RO/CCR7/CD25/CD127/CD95/CD27 allowed sorting of CD4+ naive, central memory, regulatory and stem cell-like memory cells. Sorted cells reached over 95% purity in every population.

This receptor was obtained from a man younger than 40 with type 1 diabetes. Sequences were obtained from naive CD4+ T cells from blood. The gene calls are TRBV29-1 and TRBJ2-2; no clear D. The CDR3 DNA follows: TGCAGCGTTGAAGATTGGGTTCACACCGGGGAGCTGTTTTTT. Translating it yields CSVEDWVHTGELFF.